Presented here are 3 T cell receptor beta chains from one specimen sequenced in a study of shared clonotypes between healthy human individuals. Repertoires were generated with immunoSEQ multiplex PCR, while TCRdb's copy carries only in-frame clones and drops some. The data hold some 2 million clones, with 95% observed a single time. The source material was naive CD4+ T cells sorted from blood. Subset noted: CD45RA+ positively selected. These receptors all stem from a man aged 18-30 years in good health.

The chain couples TRBV12-5 to TRBJ2-7; the match to TRBD2 covers 7 bases. Germline V CDR1 and CDR2: LGHNT, FRNRAP. The CDR3 sequence is 13 residues long. J lost 2 bases, V lost 3 bases, and 1 base had no gene match. The CDR3: CASGLTSAYEQYF. CDR3 nucleotide sequence: TGTGCTAGTGGTTTAACTAGCGCCTACGAGCAGTACTTC.

This sequence joins TRBV7-9 and TRBJ1-2; D perhaps matches TRBD1 (5 bases). The CDR3 runs to 15 residues. Germline V gene lookup returns CDR1 SEHNR and CDR2 FQNEAQ (reference sequence). The V and J ends lost 7 bases and 6 bases respectively, with 21 bases between them. The CDR3 here is CASTQLQGGVDGYTF. CDR3 sequence (DNA): TGTGCCAGCACCCAACTCCAGGGAGGGGTTGATGGCTACACCTTC.

About this clone: Other DNA sequences in the sample encode the same CDR3. The chain has TRBV18 and TRBJ1-5; D is uncertain. The germline V gene has CDR1 KGHSH and CDR2 LQKENI. The ends were cut back, 6 bases at V and 2 bases at J, with 8 bases in the middle. The CDR3 contains 13 residues. The CDR3 protein is CASSPGRNQPQHF. The CDR3 nucleotides are TGTGCCAGCTCCCCAGGCCGCAATCAGCCCCAGCATTTT.